These 28 T cell receptor beta chains share one sample of origin, sequenced in a study of T cell responses to AZD1222 COVID-19 vaccine (dated by TCRdb to the early 2020s). The time point label of this sample denotes: baseline before first vaccination. The library was prepared using the immunoSEQ multiplex PCR assay. Drawn from immuneACCESS, this table holds only the in-frame rearrangements with V and J called that TCRdb kept. Clones are partly lost; checked studies trace under half to an unresolved V gene and leave the rest unexplained. The sample profile shows 130,000 or so clones; over 90% of them were found once. Of the sample, around 7% falls within the top ten clones. The sample in question was peripheral blood, obtained on day 0 of AZD1222 vaccination. The source of these receptors is an adult in good health.

The V and J genes are TRBV6-5 and TRBJ2-7; D perhaps matches TRBD2 (6 bases). V lost 6 bases, J lost 6 bases, and 21 bases lay in between. The germline V gene has CDR1 MNHEY and CDR2 SVGAGI. This CDR3 spans 15 amino acids. The CDR3 DNA reads TGTGCCAGCAGCCGAGGGGACCCTGGAGCGGGCGAGCAGTACTTC. It translates to CASSRGDPGAGEQYF.

The chain recombines TRBV6-4 with TRBJ1-2, with D possibly TRBD1 on 5 matching bases. CDR1 MRHNA and CDR2 SNTAGT come from the germline V gene. V was shortened by 10 bases and J by 2 bases, with 23 bases between the two germline ends. The CDR3 contains 16 residues. DNA of the CDR3: TGTGCCATCGAACAGGTGGGGTTTTCAAAGAACTATGGCTACACCTTC. Translating it yields CAIEQVGFSKNYGYTF.

The chain carries TRBV7-8 and TRBJ1-2; D possibly corresponds to TRBD1 (6 bases). The V end was cut by 1 base, the J end by 4 bases, with 13 bases between. The V gene's germline CDR1 is SGHVS and CDR2 FQNEAQ. CDR3 length: 15 residues. The CDR3 loop reads CASSLDGGAGYGYTF. As DNA, the CDR3 is TGTGCCAGCAGCTTAGACGGGGGCGCAGGCTATGGCTACACCTTC.

The chain couples TRBV2 to TRBJ1-1; D is unclear. The CDR3 runs to 11 residues. Germline-derived CDR1 and CDR2 are SNHLY and FYNNEI. V was trimmed by 7 bases and J by 8 bases, leaving 11 bases between them. The CDR3 DNA is TGTGCCAGCACACCCCACGAGGAAGCTTTCTTT. It codes for CASTPHEEAFF.

This clone showed up just once. This CDR3 is CASDEGRRPQHF. CDR3 nucleotide sequence: TGTGCTAGTGACGAAGGGCGCCGGCCCCAGCATTTT. This chain uses TRBV12-5 with TRBJ1-5; D is unresolved. Germline CDR1 and CDR2: LGHNT and FRNRAP. The CDR3 is 12 amino acids. V lost 7 bases and J 9 bases, leaving 13 bases between the germline ends.

This clone was observed once. J is TRBJ1-2 and V is TRBV5-1; unclear D gene. CDR1 SGHRS and CDR2 YFSETQ come from the germline V gene. This CDR3 contains 16 residues. V was clipped by 0 bases and J by 1 base, with 13 bases between them. The CDR3 protein is CASSLVSGKGNYGYTF. In nucleotides, the CDR3 is TGCGCCAGCAGCTTGGTGTCGGGCAAAGGTAACTATGGCTACACCTTC.

The chain links TRBV18 to TRBJ2-2; 7 bases are shared with TRBD2. The CDR3 has 17 residues. Per germline, CDR1 KGHSH and CDR2 LQKENI. Trimming took 0 bases from V and 4 from J; bases not matched to a gene: 8. The CDR3 DNA follows: TGTGCCAGCTCACCACCACCCTTCGGGGGGAGCACCGGGGAGCTGTTTTTT. Translation gives CASSPPPFGGSTGELFF.

The gene calls are TRBV12-5 and TRBJ1-1; D not resolved. The CDR3 runs 12 residues. Germline CDR1 and CDR2: LGHNT and FRNRAP. Trimming took off 1 base at V and 5 bases at J, with 5 bases between the two ends. This chain's CDR3 is CASGLGGTEAFF. CDR3 DNA: TGTGCTAGTGGTTTGGGTGGGACTGAAGCTTTCTTT.

The chain combines TRBV15 with TRBJ2-3; 8 positions agree with TRBD2. Germline V gene sequence: CDR1 LNHNV, CDR2 YYDKDF (reference sequence). CDR3 length: 16 residues. Trimming cost V 3 bases and J 2 bases; bases outside gene matches: 7. For the CDR3, the DNA is TGTGCCACCAGCAGTATTGGACTAGCCCTCACAGATACGCAGTATTTT. This codes for CATSSIGLALTDTQYF.

The rearrangement uses TRBV30 and TRBJ1-5; D uncertain. The germline V gene has CDR1 GTSNPN and CDR2 SVGIG (reference sequence). Trimming cost V 5 bases and J 3 bases, with 8 bases left between them. CDR3 length: 12 amino acids. CDR3: CAWGLNNQPQHF. Written as DNA, the CDR3 is TGTGCCTGGGGGCTGAACAATCAGCCCCAGCATTTT.

In this sample, this clone turned up a few times. The V gene is TRBV7-9, the J gene TRBJ1-6; 7 bases align to TRBD1. This CDR3 has 16 amino acids. Germline-derived CDR1 and CDR2 are SEHNR and FQNEAQ (reference sequence). V lost 5 bases and J lost 5; bases outside the gene matches: 9. CDR3 amino acids: CASSPDREWNNSPLHF. The CDR3 nucleotides read TGTGCCAGCAGCCCCGACAGGGAGTGGAATAATTCACCCCTCCACTTT.

The chain employs TRBV15 and TRBJ1-4; D is perhaps TRBD1 (6 bases). The germline CDR1 and CDR2 sequences are LNHNV and YYDKDF (reference sequence). The length of the CDR3 is 15 residues. Trimming pared 4 bases from V and 6 bases from J, leaving 15 bases between. In DNA form, the CDR3 reads TGTGCCACCAGCACCCAAACAGGGTGGGATGAAAAACTGTTTTTT. It codes for CATSTQTGWDEKLFF.

The rearrangement uses TRBV27 and TRBJ1-3; tentative D call: TRBD1 (5 bases). In germline, CDR1 is MNHEY, CDR2 SMNVEV (reference sequence). This CDR3 is 14 amino acids long. The ends were cut back, 6 bases at V and 4 bases at J, with 13 bases in the middle. As DNA, the CDR3 is TGTGCCAGCAGCCGGGGGTCGGGAGGAAACACCATATATTTT. Encoded protein: CASSRGSGGNTIYF.

CDR3 sequence reads: CAWRAPGRDKEQYF. The CDR3 DNA is TGTGCCTGGAGAGCCCCGGGGCGGGATAAAGAGCAGTACTTC. V gene TRBV30 combines with J gene TRBJ2-7; tentatively, D is TRBD2 (6 bases). Germline values: CDR1 GTSNPN, CDR2 SVGIG (reference sequence). The CDR3 sequence is 14 residues long. Trimming stripped 3 bases from V and 7 bases from J, with 19 bases between.

This clone was recorded a few times. This chain joins TRBV3-1 (or the pseudogene TRBV3-2) and TRBJ1-5; TRBD1 matches at 8 bases. The CDR3 length is 15 residues. CDR1 is LGHDT and CDR2 is YNNKEL in the germline V gene (reference sequence). V dropped 3 bases and J dropped 4; count of bases not matched to a gene: 5. DNA for the CDR3: TGTGCCAGCAGCCAGGACGGGACAGGAAATCAGCCCCAGCATTTT. Translation: CASSQDGTGNQPQHF.

The V and J genes are TRBV19 and TRBJ1-4; D call uncertain. The CDR3 consists of 14 residues. Germline lookup yields CDR1 LNHDA and CDR2 SQIVND (reference sequence). V dropped 9 bases and J dropped 2 bases, with 13 bases sitting between them. Written as DNA, the CDR3 is TGTGCCAGCTCTCTTCTAGGGACTAATGAAAAACTGTTTTTT. The encoded protein is CASSLLGTNEKLFF.

The rearrangement joins TRBV28 to TRBJ2-7; 8 positions agree with TRBD1. Losses at the gene ends were 8 bases for V and 5 bases for J; bases not matched to a gene: 5. Looked up from germline, CDR1 is MDHEN and CDR2 is SYDVKM. The CDR3 extends over 12 amino acids. The CDR3 is CASGQGVDEQYF. Here the CDR3 DNA reads TGTGCCAGCGGACAGGGTGTAGACGAGCAGTACTTC.

This chain connects TRBV7-8 to TRBJ1-1, with D possibly TRBD1 on 5 matching bases. Trimming removed 5 bases at V and 4 bases at J, with 14 bases between. CDR1 SGHVS and CDR2 FQNEAQ come from the germline V gene. The CDR3 is made up of 14 amino acids. DNA for the CDR3: TGTGCCAGCAGCCTAGAGGGGTCTACCACTGAAGCTTTCTTT. This gives the protein CASSLEGSTTEAFF. Full variable domain (missing parts from reference TRBV7-8 and TRBJ1-1): GAGVSQSPRYKVAKRGQDVALRCDPISGHVSLFWYQQALGQGPEFLTYFQNEAQLDKSGLPSDRFFAERPEGSVSTLKIQRTQQEDSAVYLCASSLEGSTTEAFFGQGTRLTVV.

This clone was seen only once. The V gene is TRBV7-2, the J gene TRBJ2-3, with D hard to call. Germline V gives CDR1 SGHTA, CDR2 FQGNSA. The CDR3 is 13 residues long. V lost 4 bases to trimming and J lost 1 base, with 6 bases between them. Written as DNA, the CDR3 is TGTGCCAGCAGCTCTCGGGGCACAGATACGCAGTATTTT. Encoded protein: CASSSRGTDTQYF.

This chain connects TRBV6-5 to TRBJ2-1; perhaps TRBD1 as D (5 bases). The CDR3 is 15 residues long. The V and J ends lost 1 base and 5 bases respectively, with 12 bases between them. The germline V gene encodes CDR1 MNHEY and CDR2 SVGAGI. CDR3 region: CASSYFGQGNNEQFF. The CDR3, as DNA: TGTGCCAGCAGTTACTTCGGGCAGGGCAACAATGAGCAGTTCTTC.

This sequence joins TRBV5-4 and TRBJ2-1; TRBD2 aligns across 8 bases. The germline V gene encodes CDR1 SGHNT and CDR2 YYREEE (reference sequence). The trim removed 0 bases at V and 5 bases at J, leaving 4 bases unmatched. The CDR3 has 15 amino acids. The CDR3 sequence: CASSLDAGGHNEQFF. The CDR3 DNA follows: TGTGCCAGCAGCTTGGACGCGGGAGGCCACAATGAGCAGTTCTTC. The full variable domain, completed using reference TRBV5-4 and TRBJ2-1, is ETGVTQSPTHLIKTRGQQVTLRCSSQSGHNTVSWYQQALGQGPQFIFQYYREEENGRGNFPPRFSGLQFPNYSSELNVNALELDDSALYLCASSLDAGGHNEQFFGPGTRLTVL.

The chain is built from TRBV11-2 and TRBJ2-7; tentatively, D is TRBD1 (5 bases). The ends were cut back, 7 bases at V and 6 bases at J, with 16 bases in the middle. Germline assignment: CDR1 SGHAT and CDR2 FQNNGV. CDR3 length: 13 residues. The CDR3 DNA is TGTGCCAGCACCAGGGATCTTAACGGCGAGCAGTACTTC. It codes for CASTRDLNGEQYF.

This chain links TRBV18 with TRBJ1-2, with D tentatively TRBD1 (5 bases). V lost 3 bases to trimming and J lost 5 bases, with 13 bases between them. Germline assignment: CDR1 KGHSH and CDR2 LQKENI. This CDR3 contains 14 residues. The CDR3 region is CASSPNGAGYGYTF. CDR3 coding DNA: TGTGCCAGCTCACCCAACGGGGCGGGGTATGGCTACACCTTC.

The chain links TRBV19 to TRBJ2-1, with D uncertain. Germline CDR1 reads LNHDA; CDR2 reads SQIVND (reference sequence). CDR3 size: 17 residues. Trimming cost V 1 base and J 3 bases, with 16 bases left between them. The CDR3 loop is CASSIGGKAPLYNEQFF. The CDR3 nucleotides read TGTGCCAGTAGTATAGGAGGCAAAGCCCCTCTCTACAATGAGCAGTTCTTC.

This clone was recorded only once. The CDR3 region is CATSQQGEKLFF. For the CDR3, the DNA is TGTGCCACCAGTCAACAGGGGGAAAAACTGTTTTTT. This chain links TRBV24-1 with TRBJ1-4, with 7 bases aligning to TRBD1. This CDR3 spans 12 amino acids. Germline trimming cut 6 bases from V and 8 bases from J; bases unmatched to any gene: 2. Germline assignment: CDR1 KGHDR and CDR2 SFDVKD.

The chain is built from TRBV3-1 (or the pseudogene TRBV3-2) and TRBJ2-1, with D possibly being TRBD2 (5 bases). The V gene lost 0 bases and the J gene lost 5 bases, with 11 bases spanning the gap. The CDR3 totals 15 residues. Germline V gives CDR1 LGHDT, CDR2 YNNKEL (reference sequence). CDR3 residues: CASSQEVPEDNEQFF. The DNA for the CDR3 is TGTGCCAGCAGCCAAGAGGTGCCGGAGGACAATGAGCAGTTCTTC.

The genes are TRBV5-1 and TRBJ1-4, with D possibly being TRBD1 (5 bases). CDR3 length: 15 residues. Germline V gene lookup returns CDR1 SGHRS and CDR2 YFSETQ. V gave up 1 base and J gave up 7 bases, with 14 bases separating them. The CDR3 here is CASSLWGGEGEKLFF. The CDR3 DNA reads as TGCGCCAGCAGCTTGTGGGGGGGAGAAGGTGAAAAACTGTTTTTT.

The J gene is TRBJ1-1, the V gene TRBV28; TRBD1 aligns across 7 bases. In germline, CDR1 is MDHEN, CDR2 SYDVKM. The CDR3 has 12 residues. V lost 6 bases, J lost 8 bases, and 6 bases stayed unmatched. In DNA, the CDR3 is TGTGCCAGCAGCCCGCCGGGACAGGAAGCTTTCTTT. Protein sequence: CASSPPGQEAFF.